This entry lists 2 T cell receptor beta chains sequenced from one sample in a study of cytomegalovirus exposure and HLA in healthy donors. Assay: immunoSEQ multiplex PCR; the TCRdb copy retains only in-frame clones and omits some. Of roughly 84,000 clones in the sample, approximately 91% are singletons; the top ten hold roughly 1.9%. Sequences were obtained from PBMCs. These receptors all stem from a young man in good health and CMV-seronegative.

This clone was recorded once. The chain couples TRBV5-8 to TRBJ2-7; 9 bases line up with TRBD1. This CDR3 has 14 amino acids. V gave up 0 bases and J gave up 7 bases; unmatched junction bases: 5. Germline V lookup: CDR1 SGHTS, CDR2 YDEGEE. CDR3: CASSLGQGGREQYF. CDR3 nucleotides: TGTGCCAGCAGCTTGGGACAGGGGGGTCGGGAGCAGTACTTC.

The chain has TRBV7-6 and TRBJ2-7, with a possible D match to TRBD1 (5 bases). The CDR3 runs to 13 residues. Deletions cut 4 bases from V and 2 bases from J, with 9 bases between. Germline CDR1 and CDR2: SGHVS and FNYEAQ. CDR3 nucleotides: TGTGCCAGCAGCTGGGGCGCGACCTACGAGCAGTACTTC. Protein product: CASSWGATYEQYF.